Listed below are T cell receptor beta chains from one sample, sequenced in a study of shared clonotypes between healthy human individuals. The method was immunoSEQ multiplex PCR; TCRdb's version includes in-frame clones alone and lacks a portion of them. The data contain approximately 440,000 clones, more than 70% of them seen just once; the ten biggest clones take up about 12%. Input material: PBMCs. The receptors derive from a woman aged 35 to 49 in good health. Some clones in this sample may be carry-over from other donors' samples. Each CDR3 is given with its conserved first and last residue. Expanded clones get a size class; other rows say once, few or many, or leave the size out.

abundance: once; j_gene: TRBJ2-2; v_gene: TRBV28; CDR3aa: CASKRLAGTRLGTGELFF
abundance: NA; j_gene: TRBJ2-7; v_gene: TRBV10-3; CDR3aa: CAISDDGTDSYEQYF
abundance: NA; j_gene: TRBJ1-4; v_gene: TRBV30; CDR3aa: CAWSLGTLEKLFF
abundance: NA; j_gene: TRBJ2-7; v_gene: TRBV6-6; CDR3aa: CASSYGGEQYF
abundance: NA; j_gene: TRBJ1-2; v_gene: TRBV2; CDR3aa: CASRSRLVITNYGYTF
abundance: NA; j_gene: TRBJ2-7; v_gene: TRBV7-8; CDR3aa: CASSISRLSGRDYEQYF
abundance: NA; j_gene: TRBJ2-2; v_gene: TRBV7-2; CDR3aa: CASSLGTGAWELFF
abundance: NA; j_gene: TRBJ2-2; v_gene: TRBV4-2; CDR3aa: CASSQGVRGRTGELFF
abundance: once; j_gene: TRBJ1-5; v_gene: TRBV11-2; CDR3aa: CASSLEGTYNQPQHF
abundance: NA; j_gene: TRBJ1-4; v_gene: TRBV10-2; CDR3aa: CASSEEVGAKLFF
abundance: NA; j_gene: TRBJ2-2; v_gene: TRBV15; CDR3aa: CATSRRSGSRGELFF
abundance: NA; j_gene: TRBJ1-6; v_gene: TRBV4-1; CDR3aa: CASSLNNSPLHF
abundance: NA; j_gene: TRBJ2-6; v_gene: TRBV9; CDR3aa: CASSVAKTGGDGANVLTF
abundance: NA; j_gene: TRBJ1-5; v_gene: TRBV28; CDR3aa: CASTYQDSHSNQPQHF
abundance: NA; j_gene: TRBJ2-6; v_gene: TRBV6-5; CDR3aa: CASSLSSGANVLTF
abundance: NA; j_gene: TRBJ1-1; v_gene: TRBV16; CDR3aa: CASSRHRGVNTEAFF
abundance: NA; j_gene: TRBJ2-5; v_gene: TRBV4-3; CDR3aa: CASSLLVGETQYF
abundance: NA; j_gene: TRBJ1-2; v_gene: TRBV4-1; CDR3aa: CASSQDQGGYGYTF
abundance: NA; j_gene: TRBJ1-1; v_gene: TRBV7-8; CDR3aa: CASTIGARGTEAFF
abundance: NA; j_gene: TRBJ2-3; v_gene: TRBV7-2; CDR3aa: CASSPGQGRTDTQYF
abundance: NA; j_gene: TRBJ2-1; v_gene: TRBV19; CDR3aa: CASSRGVLGGDEQFF
abundance: NA; j_gene: TRBJ1-5; v_gene: TRBV6-6; CDR3aa: CASSDWENQPQHF
abundance: NA; j_gene: TRBJ2-4; v_gene: TRBV6-5; CDR3aa: CASSAGTGQNIQYF
abundance: NA; j_gene: TRBJ1-2; v_gene: TRBV7-1; CDR3aa: CASSLVGQGDGYTF
abundance: NA; j_gene: TRBJ1-4; v_gene: TRBV14; CDR3aa: CASSQQQGTTGELFF
abundance: NA; j_gene: TRBJ1-1; v_gene: TRBV27; CDR3aa: CASSLVRDTEAFF
abundance: NA; j_gene: TRBJ2-5; v_gene: TRBV5-1; CDR3aa: CASSLVGPREETQYF
abundance: NA; j_gene: TRBJ2-2; v_gene: TRBV12-1; CDR3aa: CASSFEGGSRFGGELFF
abundance: NA; j_gene: TRBJ2-3; v_gene: TRBV7-9; CDR3aa: CASSFRTSGRDTQYF
abundance: NA; j_gene: TRBJ1-5; v_gene: TRBV2; CDR3aa: CASSQITGDQPQHF
abundance: once; j_gene: TRBJ1-5; v_gene: TRBV25-1; CDR3aa: CASSSGTGIYSNQPQHF
abundance: NA; j_gene: TRBJ2-7; v_gene: TRBV7-2; CDR3aa: CASSLGGSSYYEQYF
abundance: NA; j_gene: TRBJ1-1; v_gene: TRBV6-1; CDR3aa: CASRQGSAEAFF
abundance: NA; j_gene: TRBJ2-7; v_gene: TRBV6-5; CDR3aa: CASSYSIGGYEQYF
abundance: NA; j_gene: TRBJ1-1; v_gene: TRBV5-4; CDR3aa: CASNPDQQGRQTEAFF
abundance: NA; j_gene: TRBJ2-7; v_gene: TRBV29-1; CDR3aa: CSVADSSYEQHF
abundance: once; j_gene: TRBJ2-3; v_gene: TRBV5-1; CDR3aa: CASSWGLAGGGTDTQYF
abundance: NA; j_gene: TRBJ2-7; v_gene: TRBV15; CDR3aa: CATSRDTGDEQYF
abundance: NA; j_gene: TRBJ2-5; v_gene: TRBV6-4; CDR3aa: CASRSSGSETQYF
abundance: NA; j_gene: TRBJ2-1; v_gene: TRBV5-4; CDR3aa: CASSLELAGRYEQFF